This TCR beta chain was captured by sequencing in a study of cytotoxic CD8 clonotypes in ibrutinib-treated CLL. Study overall: By median roughly 65 months, roughly 12 had progressed and some 14 stayed remitted; responses had been 2 complete and about 24 partial. Response samples came after a median about 11 months of treatment, range 6 to 36.

On this clone itself: Its antigen is unknown.

Notes on the study in general: The study found public clonotypes uncommon, contracting or stable on treatment. The study found clonality rose at ibrutinib response, then fell toward baseline at progression.

Germline assignment: CDR1 SQVTM and CDR2 ANQGSEA. This CDR3 spans 11 amino acids. V was cut by 4 bases and J by 2 bases, with 6 bases left in between. Measured with immunoSEQ multiplex PCR; TCRdb has only the in-frame clones, and not every one. The sample consists of 250,000 to 350,000 clones, approximately 76% of them appearing once. This receptor was identified in a human donor with chronic lymphocytic leukemia. This chain connects TRBV29-1 to TRBJ2-7; D unresolved. The material sequenced was PBMCs, taken at disease progression, from a patient treated with ibrutinib. CDR3 sequence (DNA): TGCAGCGTTGGTCTAACCTACGAGCAGTACTTC. It specifies CSVGLTYEQYF.